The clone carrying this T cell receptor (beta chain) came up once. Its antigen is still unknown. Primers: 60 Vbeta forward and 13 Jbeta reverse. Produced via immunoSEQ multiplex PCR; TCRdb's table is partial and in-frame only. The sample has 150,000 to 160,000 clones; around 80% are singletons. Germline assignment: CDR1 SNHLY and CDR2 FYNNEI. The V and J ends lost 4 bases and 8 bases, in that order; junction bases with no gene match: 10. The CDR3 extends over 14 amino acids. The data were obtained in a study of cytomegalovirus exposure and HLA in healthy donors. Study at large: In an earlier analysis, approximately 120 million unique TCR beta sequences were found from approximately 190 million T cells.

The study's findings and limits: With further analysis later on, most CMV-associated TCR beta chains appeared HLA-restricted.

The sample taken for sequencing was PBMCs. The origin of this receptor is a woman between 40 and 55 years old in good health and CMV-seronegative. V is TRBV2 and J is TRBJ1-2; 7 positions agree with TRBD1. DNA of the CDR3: TGTGCCAGCAGTGCCGCGACAGGGCTTACGGGCTACACCTTC. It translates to CASSAATGLTGYTF.